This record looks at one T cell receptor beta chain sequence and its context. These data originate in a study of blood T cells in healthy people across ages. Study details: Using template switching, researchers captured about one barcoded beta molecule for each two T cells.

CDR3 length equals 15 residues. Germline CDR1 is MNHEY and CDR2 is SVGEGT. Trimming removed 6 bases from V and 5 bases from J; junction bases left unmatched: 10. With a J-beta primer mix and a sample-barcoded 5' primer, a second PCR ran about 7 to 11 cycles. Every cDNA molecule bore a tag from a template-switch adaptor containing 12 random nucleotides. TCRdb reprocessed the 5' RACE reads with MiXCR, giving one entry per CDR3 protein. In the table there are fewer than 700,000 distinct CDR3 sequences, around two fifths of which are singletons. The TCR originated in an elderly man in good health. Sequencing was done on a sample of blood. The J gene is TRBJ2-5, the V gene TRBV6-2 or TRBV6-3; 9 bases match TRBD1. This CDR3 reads CASSTIRDRDETQYF. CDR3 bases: TGTGCCAGCAGCACGATCCGGGACAGGGATGAGACCCAGTACTTC.